The clone carrying this T cell receptor (beta chain) was seen at least ten times. As yet, its antigen is unknown. This record belongs to a study of T cells in Graves' hyperthyroidism and ophthalmopathy. Across the whole study: Prior to any treatment, at the point of initial diagnosis, peripheral blood was collected.

Amplification targeted TCR beta CDR3 regions from RNA transcripts. The TCR CDR3 was amplified in a first-round RT-PCR using the HTBI primer set. TCRdb reprocessed the multiplex PCR reads with MiXCR, giving one entry per CDR3 protein. Of a few hundred thousand distinct CDR3 sequences detected, 13% to 15% appear once; the ten largest clones hold less than 20%. Study conclusions and caveats: The model forecast ophthalmopathy, anticipating it by a median roughly 6 months before onset.

CDR1 LNHNV and CDR2 YYDKDF come from the germline V gene (reference sequence). The ends were cut back, 1 base at V and 7 bases at J, with 14 bases in the middle. This CDR3 comprises 15 residues. Patients were excluded because of uncontrolled infection, other autoimmune disease, pregnancy or lactation. This TCR was recovered from a woman in her 30s with Graves' ophthalmopathy. The chain is built from TRBV15 and TRBJ2-1; D not resolved. The specimen sequenced was blood. The CDR3 region is CATSRVGRTDNEQFF. CDR3 nucleotide sequence: TGTGCCACCAGCAGAGTAGGCCGTACGGATAATGAGCAGTTCTTC.